A selection of T cell receptor beta chains follows, all from one sample in a study of blood T cell repertoires in COVID-19. Clones were sequenced by immunoSEQ multiplex PCR, and TCRdb holds only the in-frame ones, with some missing. The sample has about 140,000 clones, 84% seen once; the top ten hold 1.5% to 2%. Sequenced material: PBMCs or T cells enriched from blood (not recorded which). All receptors derive from a woman aged 18-29 years who had been exposed to COVID-19. Each CDR3 is given with its conserved first and last residue. D genes are given only for firm matches. Some rows mark clone size as missing; the rest say once, few, many or name a class of expanded clone.

D: NA
J: TRBJ1-2
V: TRBV5-1
size: NA
DNA: TGCGCCAGCAGCATTCAGGGTAGGGATGGCTACACCTTC
CDR3: CASSIQGRDGYTF

D: TRBD1
J: TRBJ1-1
V: TRBV19
size: NA
DNA: TGTGCCAGTAGTTTGGGGGTCAGGGGGGACACTGAAGCTTTCTTT
CDR3: CASSLGVRGDTEAFF

D: TRBD2
J: TRBJ2-7
V: TRBV3-1/TRBV3-2
size: once
DNA: TGTGCCAGCAGCCAACCAGGCGGGAGGGAAGACGAGCAGTACTTC
CDR3: CASSQPGGREDEQYF

D: TRBD2
J: TRBJ2-3
V: TRBV19
size: NA
DNA: TGTGCCAGTAGTGAGACTAGCGGGACGAGCACAGATACGCAGTATTTT
CDR3: CASSETSGTSTDTQYF

D: TRBD1
J: TRBJ1-3
V: TRBV7-2
size: NA
DNA: TGTGCCAGCAGCATTAAGGGGACAGGGACTGGAAACACCATATATTTT
CDR3: CASSIKGTGTGNTIYF

D: TRBD1
J: TRBJ2-7
V: TRBV27
size: NA
DNA: TGTGCCAGCAGCCCGATGCCCAGGGGGCTACTCTACGAGCAGTACTTC
CDR3: CASSPMPRGLLYEQYF

D: TRBD1
J: TRBJ1-2
V: TRBV5-1
size: NA
DNA: TGCGCCAGCAGTTTTGGGACAGGGGTCTATGGCTACACCTTC
CDR3: CASSFGTGVYGYTF

D: TRBD2
J: TRBJ2-2
V: TRBV2
size: NA
DNA: TGTGCCAGCTTAGGGTTTGCGGGAGGGAAATCGAACACCGGGGAGCTGTTTTTT
CDR3: CASLGFAGGKSNTGELFF

D: NA
J: TRBJ1-5
V: TRBV6-2/TRBV6-3
size: NA
DNA: TGTGCCAGCAGCTACTACAGTAGCAATCAGCCCCAGCATTTT
CDR3: CASSYYSSNQPQHF

D: NA
J: TRBJ2-5
V: TRBV30
size: NA
DNA: TGTGCCTGGAGTTCAGGGGCCGGGTTACAAGAGACCCAGTACTTC
CDR3: CAWSSGAGLQETQYF

D: NA
J: TRBJ1-2
V: TRBV5-4
size: NA
DNA: TGTGCCAGCAGCCGCGGGTCCGTGGACGTCTGGGGCTACACCTTC
CDR3: CASSRGSVDVWGYTF

D: TRBD2
J: TRBJ2-7
V: TRBV19
size: NA
DNA: TGTGCCAGTAGTATCGGGACTAGCGGATTTTACGAGCAGTACTTC
CDR3: CASSIGTSGFYEQYF

D: NA
J: TRBJ2-5
V: TRBV9
size: NA
DNA: TGTGCCAGCAGCGTAGGTGTTAGCGGCCAAGAGACCCAGTACTTC
CDR3: CASSVGVSGQETQYF

D: TRBD2
J: TRBJ2-1
V: TRBV5-1
size: NA
DNA: TGCGCCAGCAGCTTGGCAGTAGCGGGAGATCCCCGCAATGAGCAGTTCTTC
CDR3: CASSLAVAGDPRNEQFF

D: NA
J: TRBJ2-1
V: TRBV19
size: NA
DNA: TGTGCCAGTAGTACCGGGACTCAATTGTACAATGAGCAGTTCTTC
CDR3: CASSTGTQLYNEQFF

D: NA
J: TRBJ1-4
V: TRBV5-4
size: once
DNA: TGTGCCAGCAGTTTTCAGGGGTTAACTAATGAAAAACTGTTTTTT
CDR3: CASSFQGLTNEKLFF

D: NA
J: TRBJ1-3
V: TRBV6-5
size: NA
DNA: TGTGCCAGCAGGTGGAGCTCTGGAAACACCATATATTTT
CDR3: CASRWSSGNTIYF

D: NA
J: TRBJ1-5
V: TRBV7-8
size: NA
DNA: TGTGCCAGCAGCTCCGCCTTGTGGCGGGAGGGCAATCAGCCCCAGCATTTT
CDR3: CASSSALWREGNQPQHF

D: NA
J: TRBJ1-2
V: TRBV30
size: NA
DNA: TGTGCCTGGAGTGGGACAGCAAGATATGGCTACACCTTC
CDR3: CAWSGTARYGYTF

D: NA
J: TRBJ2-7
V: TRBV11-2
size: NA
DNA: TGTGCCAGCAGCTTCGGTACAGGGATCAACGAGCAGTACTTC
CDR3: CASSFGTGINEQYF

D: NA
J: TRBJ2-2
V: TRBV4-3
size: NA
DNA: TGCGCCAGCAGCCAAGACCCCACTATACCCACCGGGGAGCTGTTTTTT
CDR3: CASSQDPTIPTGELFF

D: TRBD1
J: TRBJ1-1
V: TRBV6-5
size: NA
DNA: TGTGCCAGCAGTTACTCGACAGGGCCAGGCACTGAAGCTTTCTTT
CDR3: CASSYSTGPGTEAFF